This T cell receptor (beta chain) was found in a study of shared clonotypes between healthy human individuals. TCRdb's copy holds only in-frame clones and misses some; the assay was immunoSEQ multiplex PCR. The sample contains roughly 2.6 million clones, just over 90% of which appear only once. The germline gives CDR1 ENHRY, CDR2 SYGVKD. J was trimmed by 1 base and V by 7 bases; bases with no gene match: 2. The CDR3 extends over 14 amino acids. The sequence was obtained from a man aged 18-30 years in good health. The sequencing sample was made of naive CD4+ T cells sorted from blood. Noted subset: CD45RA+ positively selected. The V gene is TRBV10-3, the J gene TRBJ2-5; 11 bases agree with TRBD2. CDR3 coding DNA: TGTGCCATCAAGGGGACTAGCGGCCAAGAGACCCAGTACTTC. Amino acid sequence: CAIKGTSGQETQYF.